This T cell receptor beta chain appears in the sequencing data of a study of post-analysis software for immune sequencing data. Across the study: In terms of disease course, relapsing-remitting, secondary progressive and progressive-relapsing multiple sclerosis were included. Study-wide findings and caveats: Samples prepared in the same batch strongly co-clustered by F measure. In multiple sclerosis, normalized Chao1 diversity was significantly below that of controls. About five TRBV segments were more frequent in patients than controls; TRBV5-6, TRBV5-1 and TRBV20-1 belonged to this group.

The CDR3 is made up of 14 amino acids. Germline assignment: CDR1 SGHRS and CDR2 YFSETQ. The V and J ends lost 4 bases and 5 bases, in that order; junction bases with no gene match: 2. The authors incorporated unique molecular identifiers into the TCR beta cDNA libraries. A population of about 0.95 to 10 million T cells gave rise to around 480,000 cDNA molecules. Using its own MiXCR run on the PCR reads, TCRdb lists one record per CDR3 protein. The sample includes approximately 160,000 distinct CDR3 sequences, approximately 28% of them seen just once. This clonotype was counted only a few times. Its cognate antigen is unknown.

The gene calls are TRBV5-1 and TRBJ2-2, with 10 nucleotides matching TRBD2. Sequenced material: blood. This sequence was found in a girl aged 10 to 17 with multiple sclerosis. CDR3 coding DNA: TGCGCCAGCAGCGGGGGACTAGCGACCGGGGAGCTGTTTTTT. Amino acid sequence: CASSGGLATGELFF.